This T cell receptor (beta chain) was captured in a study of regulatory T cells in long-lasting Graves disease. Study-wide context: A definition of persistent Graves' disease required over 5 years of antithyroid drugs plus positive TSH receptor antibodies.

Time point specified: persistent/refractory GD, antithyroid drugs over 5 years with positive TRAb. Generation of the TCR library employed RNA extracted from PBMCs. This clonotype came up many times. Arm-PCR of CDR3 regions and iRepertoire HTBI primers were used to build TCR beta libraries. TCRdb reprocessed the multiplex PCR reads via MiXCR and lists one record per CDR3 protein. The data contain fewer than 450,000 distinct CDR3 sequences, about 20% of them singletons. The sample here was peripheral blood mononuclear cells (PBMCs), taken when the disease was refractory, from a patient treated with antithyroid drugs. The sequence was collected from a female donor with Graves disease.

The CDR3 sequence: CASRASGSWDGYGYTF. The CDR3 DNA follows: TGTGCCAGCAGAGCCTCAGGGTCCTGGGATGGCTATGGCTACACCTTC. This chain connects TRBV6-1 to TRBJ1-2, with D possibly matching TRBD1 (5 bases). CDR3 length: 16 amino acids. Trimming removed 6 bases at V and 4 bases at J, with 21 bases between. Germline CDR1 and CDR2: MNHNS and SASEGT.